This passage covers 7 T cell receptor beta chains from one sample sequenced in a study of T-cell reconstitution after alpha-beta-depleted transplantation in children. A TCRbeta library incorporating unique molecular identifiers was prepared. Each CDR3 protein gets one entry after TCRdb re-called the PCR reads with MiXCR. The data show 250,000 to 350,000 distinct CDR3 sequences, with approximately 23% seen just once and approximately 11% held by the top ten. Sample: PBMCs, mostly from graft donor cells, taken 180 days after TCRalphabeta/CD19-depleted stem cell transplant. These receptors came from a male patient younger than 18 who had a stem cell transplant for acute lymphoblastic leukemia, so the T cells may come from the graft donor.

This clonotype was picked up a small number of times. V is TRBV20-1 and J is TRBJ2-1; 7 bases are shared with TRBD2. In germline, CDR1 is DFQATT, CDR2 SNEGSKA (reference sequence). V was clipped by 5 bases and J by 7 bases; unmatched bases: 14. This CDR3 contains 15 residues. CDR3 sequence (DNA): TGCAGTGCTCTTGCGGCGGGAGTATCCAGGAATGAGCAGTTCTTC. It encodes CSALAAGVSRNEQFF.

This clonotype has just a few counts. V usage is TRBV19 and J usage is TRBJ2-5; no clear D. Per the germline V gene, CDR1 is LNHDA and CDR2 is SQIVND (reference sequence). This CDR3 contains 11 residues. Trimming pared 3 bases from V and 5 bases from J, leaving 4 bases between. The CDR3 spells CASSMRETQYF. The CDR3 DNA is TGTGCCAGTAGTATGAGGGAGACCCAGTACTTC.

The CDR3 is CASSSGNSGRADDEQFF. CDR3 DNA sequence: TGTGCCAGCAGTTCGGGAAACAGCGGGAGGGCCGATGATGAGCAGTTCTTC. The rearrangement joins TRBV27 to TRBJ2-1; 10 bases are a match to TRBD2. Germline values: CDR1 MNHEY, CDR2 SMNVEV (reference sequence). CDR3 size: 17 residues. The V gene end was trimmed by 4 bases and the J gene end by 8 bases; junction bases not matched to a gene: 14.

The rearrangement uses TRBV6-2 or TRBV6-3 and TRBJ2-7, with 8 bases lining up with TRBD2. The CDR3 contains 14 residues. V shed 5 bases and J 6 bases; nucleotides not matched to a gene: 9. The germline V gene encodes CDR1 MNHEY and CDR2 SVGEGT. CDR3 residues: CASSKPGTSREQYF. CDR3 sequence (DNA): TGTGCCAGCAGTAAACCCGGGACTAGTCGCGAGCAGTACTTC.

The chain links TRBV7-6 to TRBJ2-3; 8 bases line up with TRBD1. Germline CDR1 SGHVS, CDR2 FNYEAQ. The CDR3 consists of 16 residues. Trimming cost V 5 bases and J 0 bases; bases outside gene matches: 7. The CDR3 spells CASSISGGFSTDTQYF. The CDR3 nucleotides read TGTGCCAGCAGCATTTCAGGGGGCTTCAGCACAGATACGCAGTATTTT.

V gene TRBV7-9 combines with J gene TRBJ2-7; weak D call: TRBD1 (6 bases). This CDR3 has 15 residues. Germline V lookup: CDR1 SEHNR, CDR2 FQNEAQ (reference sequence). V gave up 1 base and J gave up 1 base, with 11 bases separating them. CDR3 region: CASSLVQGSSYEQYF. Written as DNA, the CDR3 is TGTGCCAGCAGCTTAGTACAGGGCAGTTCCTACGAGCAGTACTTC. Complete variable domain (other parts from reference TRBV7-9 and TRBJ2-7): DTGVSQNPRHKITKRGQNVTFRCDPISEHNRLYWYRQTLGQGPEFLTYFQNEAQLEKSRLLSDRFSAERPKGSFSTLEIQRTEQGDSAMYLCASSLVQGSSYEQYFGPGTRLTVT.

The CDR3 coding sequence is TGCAGTGCTACTAGCGGGTTTACCTCCTACGAGCAGTACTTC. Amino acid sequence: CSATSGFTSYEQYF. The chain has TRBV20-1 and TRBJ2-7; 8 bases fit TRBD2. The CDR3 consists of 14 residues. The germline gives CDR1 DFQATT, CDR2 SNEGSKA (reference sequence). V lost 4 bases and J lost 0; bases outside the gene matches: 5.